Below, 30 T cell receptor beta chains from the same sample are listed, as sequenced in a study of T cells expressing NK-cell markers. From the 5' RACE reads, TCRdb lists one entry per CDR3 protein and no DNA. This sample's table reports about 410,000 distinct CDR3 sequences. The sample was blood T cells: a sorted CD56 or NKG2C T cell subset, CD4+ or CD8+ T cells, or bulk PBMC T cells (not recorded which). The receptor set was obtained from a woman between 50 and 59 years old in good health.

V usage is TRBV12-3 or TRBV12-4 and J usage is TRBJ2-5; TCRdb calls TRBD2, which cannot be checked without DNA. The CDR3 is made up of 14 amino acids. The CDR3 spells CASALEAGRETQYF.

Here the CDR3 reads CSASGPRDTGELFF. The chain recombines TRBV20-1 with TRBJ2-2; TCRdb indicates TRBD2, and absent DNA this call remains unverified. The CDR3 runs to 14 residues. CDR1 and CDR2 from the germline V gene are DFQATT and SNEGSKA (reference sequence).

V gene TRBV12-3 or TRBV12-4 combines with J gene TRBJ2-2; with no DNA, the TCRdb D assignment of TRBD2 cannot be verified. This CDR3 is 17 amino acids long. The chain's CDR3 is CASSSRVVAGGTGELFF.

The chain is built from TRBV7-9 and TRBJ2-1. The CDR3 consists of 15 residues. CDR1 and CDR2 (germline): SEHNR, FQNEAQ (reference sequence). CDR3 region: CASSLGTDLRNEQFF.

This sequence joins TRBV5-6 and TRBJ2-4. The germline V gene has CDR1 SGHDT and CDR2 YYEEEE. The CDR3 length is 13 residues. CDR3 loop: CASSMDRGDIQYF.

The chain joins TRBV9 to TRBJ2-1; the D gene TCRdb calls, TRBD2, cannot be checked with no DNA. The CDR3 runs to 15 residues. Germline loops: CDR1 SGDLS, CDR2 YYNGEE. CDR3: CASSPRLSSYNEQFF.

The chain couples TRBV24-1 to TRBJ2-4; the D call from TCRdb, TRBD1, cannot be confirmed without DNA. Germline V gives CDR1 KGHDR, CDR2 SFDVKD. The CDR3 has 16 residues. CDR3 protein: CATSDSTGVAKNIQYF.

The chain has TRBV15 and TRBJ2-1; TCRdb returns TRBD2, unconfirmable since there is no DNA. The CDR3 has 13 amino acids. CDR1 and CDR2 from the germline V gene are LNHNV and YYDKDF (reference sequence). The CDR3: CATSRERLAEQFF. The full variable domain, rest sourced from reference TRBV15 and TRBJ2-1, is DAMVIQNPRYQVTQFGKPVTLSCSQTLNHNVMYWYQQKSSQAPKLLFHYYDKDFNNEADTPDNFQSRRPNTSFCFLDIRSPGLGDTAMYLCATSRERLAEQFFGPGTRLTVL.

This chain uses TRBV2 with TRBJ1-1. The CDR3 runs 15 residues. CDR1 is SNHLY, CDR2 FYNNEI, per germline. This CDR3 reads CATKPAERANTEAFF.

The chain recombines TRBV4-2 with TRBJ1-1. Looked up from germline, CDR1 is LGHNA and CDR2 is YNFKEQ. The CDR3 consists of 15 residues. CDR3 in amino acids: CASSQMGGGNTEAFF.

The chain joins TRBV11-2 to TRBJ2-2; TCRdb designates TRBD1, a call that cannot be tested without DNA. The CDR3 extends over 16 amino acids. The germline V gene has CDR1 SGHAT and CDR2 FQNNGV. The CDR3 sequence: CASSPLRGQNTGELFF. Complete variable domain (other parts from reference TRBV11-2 and TRBJ2-2): EAGVAQSPRYKIIEKRQSVAFWCNPISGHATLYWYQQILGQGPKLLIQFQNNGVVDDSQLPKDRFSAERLKGVDSTLKIQPAKLEDSAVYLCASSPLRGQNTGELFFGEGSRLTVL.

This chain uses TRBV20-1 with TRBJ2-1. The germline gives CDR1 DFQATT, CDR2 SNEGSKA (reference sequence). The CDR3 contains 11 residues. The CDR3 region is CSAPTHNEQFF.

The rearrangement joins TRBV5-1 to TRBJ2-5; the D call of TRBD2 rests on TCRdb alone, since no DNA is present to check it. This CDR3 comprises 15 residues. CDR1 is SGHRS, CDR2 YFSETQ, per germline. CDR3 loop: CASKTSGSSVETQYF.

V usage is TRBV18 and J usage is TRBJ1-5; TCRdb's D call, TRBD1, is unchecked because there is no DNA. The length of the CDR3 is 16 residues. Per the germline V gene, CDR1 is KGHSH and CDR2 is LQKENI. The CDR3 loop is CASSPGPGQGLKPQHF. The full variable domain, in which reference TRBV18 and TRBJ1-5 provide the parts outside the CDR3, is NAGVMQNPRHLVRRRGQEARLRCSPMKGHSHVYWYRQLPEEGLKFMVYLQKENIIDESGMPKERFSAEFPKEGPSILRIQQVVRGDSAAYFCASSPGPGQGLKPQHFGDGTRLSIL.

The chain employs TRBV24-1 and TRBJ2-2. This CDR3 has 14 residues. Germline V CDR1 and CDR2: KGHDR, SFDVKD. The CDR3 region is CATSDHQGTGELFF.

CDR3: CASSLRQPQHF. V gene TRBV28 combines with J gene TRBJ1-5. This CDR3 spans 11 amino acids. Germline V gene data show CDR1 as MDHEN and CDR2 as SYDVKM. Using reference TRBV28 and TRBJ1-5 for the parts outside the CDR3, the full variable domain is DVKVTQSSRYLVKRTGEKVFLECVQDMDHENMFWYRQDPGLGLRLIYFSYDVKMKEKGDIPEGYSVSREKKERFSLILESASTNQTSMYLCASSLRQPQHFGDGTRLSIL.

The rearrangement uses TRBV11-2 and TRBJ1-2. From germline, CDR1 is SGHAT and CDR2 FQNNGV. The CDR3 runs 13 residues. CDR3 region: CASSSRQSYGYTF.

The genes are TRBV4-2 and TRBJ2-1; TCRdb's D call, TRBD2, is unchecked because there is no DNA. Germline CDR1 reads LGHNA; CDR2 reads YNFKEQ. The CDR3 runs 17 residues. CDR3 sequence reads: CASSQDHPTSGRNEQFF.

V gene TRBV11-2 combines with J gene TRBJ2-5. The CDR3 contains 14 residues. Germline CDR1 and CDR2: SGHAT and FQNNGV. This CDR3 is CASSVGLLQETQYF. The variable domain in full, with the rest retrieved from reference TRBV11-2 and TRBJ2-5, is EAGVAQSPRYKIIEKRQSVAFWCNPISGHATLYWYQQILGQGPKLLIQFQNNGVVDDSQLPKDRFSAERLKGVDSTLKIQPAKLEDSAVYLCASSVGLLQETQYFGPGTRLLVL.

V usage is TRBV24-1 and J usage is TRBJ2-1; TCRdb's D gene call, TRBD1, goes unchecked for lack of DNA. CDR1 is KGHDR and CDR2 is SFDVKD in the germline V gene. The CDR3 contains 13 residues. The CDR3 protein is CATDREGYNEQFF.

This chain joins TRBV28 and TRBJ2-5; the D gene TCRdb calls, TRBD2, cannot be checked with no DNA. Germline values: CDR1 MDHEN, CDR2 SYDVKM. This CDR3 has 13 residues. The CDR3 here is CASSSGSWQTQYF.

The chain has TRBV7-2 and TRBJ1-3. CDR1 SGHTA and CDR2 FQGNSA come from the germline V gene. The CDR3 is made up of 12 amino acids. The CDR3 is CASSWTANTIYF.

The V call is TRBV5-1, the J call TRBJ1-2. The germline gives CDR1 SGHRS, CDR2 YFSETQ. The CDR3 is made up of 14 amino acids. The CDR3 sequence is CASSSRNANYGYTF.

The chain links TRBV7-6 to TRBJ2-1; as DNA is missing, the TRBD2 call by TCRdb cannot be tested. The CDR3 contains 17 residues. Germline CDR1 and CDR2: SGHVS and FNYEAQ. The CDR3 here is CASSLNPWASGNNEQFF.

V gene TRBV5-1 combines with J gene TRBJ2-7; the D call from TCRdb, TRBD2, cannot be confirmed without DNA. This CDR3 is 16 amino acids long. CDR1 is SGHRS, CDR2 YFSETQ, per germline. The CDR3: CASSDAARAPRNEQYF.

The chain carries TRBV20-1 and TRBJ2-2; no DNA is available, so the TRBD1 call from TCRdb remains unchecked. Germline assignment: CDR1 DFQATT and CDR2 SNEGSKA (reference sequence). The CDR3 is 17 residues long. This chain's CDR3 is CSARDLAGAPGTGELFF.

The chain combines TRBV5-1 with TRBJ2-2; checking the TCRdb D call of TRBD2 is not possible without DNA. CDR1 and CDR2 from the germline V gene are SGHRS and YFSETQ. The CDR3 runs to 13 residues. CDR3 region: CASRKVGAGELFF. Filled out from reference TRBV5-1 and TRBJ2-2, the complete variable domain reads KAGVTQTPRYLIKTRGQQVTLSCSPISGHRSVSWYQQTPGQGLQFLFEYFSETQRNKGNFPGRFSGRQFSNSRSEMNVSTLELGDSALYLCASRKVGAGELFFGEGSRLTVL.

The chain combines TRBV3-1 with TRBJ2-1; with no DNA, the TCRdb D assignment of TRBD2 cannot be verified. This CDR3 has 14 residues. Germline CDR1 and CDR2: LGHDT and YNNKEL (reference sequence). The CDR3 region is CASSSNRLARGQFF.

J is TRBJ2-2 and V is TRBV3-1; TCRdb's assignment of TRBD2 cannot be checked, as there is no DNA. The CDR3 length is 17 residues. Germline V gene lookup returns CDR1 LGHDT and CDR2 YNNKEL (reference sequence). This CDR3 is CASSQDQATKNTGELFF.

This chain links TRBV20-1 with TRBJ2-1; no DNA is available, so the TRBD2 call from TCRdb remains unchecked. CDR3 length equals 16 residues. The germline V gene encodes CDR1 DFQATT and CDR2 SNEGSKA (reference sequence). CDR3 amino acids: CSALPPAAGGRGEQFF.